This is a list of T cell receptor beta chains from one sample in a study of T cell clusters in autoimmune cytopenias. No DNA is given; TCRdb re-called the multiplex PCR reads and lists each CDR3 protein once. The data include roughly 7,000 distinct CDR3 sequences; the top ten clones carry roughly a third. This sample also appeared in a second study, on T cell repertoires in aging, cancer and after chemotherapy.

What was sequenced was peripheral blood. The source of these receptors is a human donor in good health. The CDR3 runs from the conserved cysteine through the conserved F or W. Rows give clone size only sometimes, using once, few, many, or a class for an expanded clone.

j_call clone_size v_call cdr3_aa
TRBJ2-3 medium-sized TRBV29-1 CSVVRTDTQYF
TRBJ1-1 NA TRBV18 CASGGVNTEAFF
TRBJ1-5 medium-sized TRBV6-1 CASSDNQPQHF
TRBJ1-2 NA TRBV5-4 CASSFDPQDNYGYTF
TRBJ2-2 NA TRBV6-2/TRBV6-3 CATRDWLTGELFF
TRBJ2-3 NA TRBV6-2/TRBV6-3 CASSDPGGLAGTDTQYF
TRBJ1-4 NA TRBV5-6 CASSLAGQGYEKLFF
TRBJ1-2 NA TRBV18 CASSPGRQNYGYTF
TRBJ2-7 NA TRBV30 CAWSVGTGFYEQYF
TRBJ2-7 NA TRBV5-1 CASRVGTSGSRGTYEQYF
TRBJ2-3 NA TRBV6-4 CASSDFAGSTDTQYF
TRBJ1-5 NA TRBV19 CASSIKVSNQPQHF
TRBJ1-4 NA TRBV19 CASWTGTNEKLFF
TRBJ2-1 NA TRBV30 CAWTSGDNEQFF
TRBJ2-5 NA TRBV27 CASSERTGETQYF
TRBJ2-3 NA TRBV5-4 CASSPGLAGSDTQYF
TRBJ2-7 medium-sized TRBV29-1 CSASYSSGAYEQYF
TRBJ2-7 NA TRBV13 CASSSRGRQDYEQYF
TRBJ1-1 medium-sized TRBV29-1 CSARPILNTEAFF
TRBJ2-1 NA TRBV18 CASSPDSGGGNNEQFF
TRBJ2-6 medium-sized TRBV19 CASSWGPSSGANVLTF
TRBJ1-6 NA TRBV5-6 CASSSYDRAGNSPLHF
TRBJ1-2 medium-sized TRBV29-1 CSVAPHLRQGEGYTF
TRBJ2-1 NA TRBV19 CASTTAGSYNEQFF
TRBJ2-3 NA TRBV7-6 CASSSGQHTQYF
TRBJ2-3 NA TRBV15 CATSRGGRAAVSTDTQYF
TRBJ2-1 NA TRBV5-4 CASSLGGLGSNEQFF
TRBJ1-1 NA TRBV19 CASSISGTENTEAFF
TRBJ1-3 NA TRBV6-6 CASRAGTGGLGWGNTIYF
TRBJ2-1 NA TRBV6-6 CASSYSTSGGLEQFF
TRBJ2-5 NA TRBV11-1 CASSLGGTETQYF
TRBJ2-7 NA TRBV7-2 CATTIRNEQYF
TRBJ1-2 NA TRBV19 CASSRQGALGYGYTF
TRBJ2-2 medium-sized TRBV5-6 CASSYPTGLNTGELFF
TRBJ1-5 NA TRBV30 CAWSVGVRPQHF
TRBJ2-3 medium-sized TRBV29-1 CSAQRGPVDTQYF
TRBJ1-6 NA TRBV15 CATSRGDRVGVGSPLHF
TRBJ2-3 NA TRBV5-5 CASSLGASGRTDTQYF
TRBJ1-6 NA TRBV5-4 CASSRTTGKRNSPLHF
TRBJ2-7 NA TRBV19 CASSNRQLTDEQYF
TRBJ2-2 NA TRBV5-6 CASSLWFQDAGELFF
TRBJ1-2 NA TRBV6-5 CASSPRTGNPYGYTF
TRBJ1-5 NA TRBV6-5 CASRPSLSNQPQHF
TRBJ2-3 NA TRBV18 CASSPVRDTQYF
TRBJ1-1 NA TRBV6-5 CASSYSREIITEAFF
TRBJ1-2 NA TRBV13 CASSPGLYGYTF
TRBJ2-2 medium-sized TRBV15 CATSSDTGELFF
TRBJ2-2 NA TRBV18 CASSPLPTGELFF
TRBJ1-6 NA TRBV6-6 CASSYSIGGQASPLHF
TRBJ1-1 NA TRBV19 CASSITRDRNTEAFF
TRBJ2-3 NA TRBV7-2 CASSLVSLTDTQYF
TRBJ1-2 NA TRBV11-1 CASSPGPGTYGYTF